Following are 6 T cell receptor beta chains from one sample sequenced in a study of T cell responses to AZD1222 COVID-19 vaccine. The table came from immunoSEQ multiplex PCR; TCRdb's copy has only in-frame clones and leaves some out. The table includes over 85,000 clones, about 92% detected once. This specimen consisted of peripheral blood, obtained on day 0 of AZD1222 vaccination. The origin of the receptors is an adult in good health.

The chain has TRBV15 and TRBJ2-7; no reliable D call. Per the germline V gene, CDR1 is LNHNV and CDR2 is YYDKDF (reference sequence). The CDR3 is 13 amino acids. Trimming removed 0 bases from V and 6 bases from J, with 9 bases in between. The CDR3 is CATSREDGGEQYF. The CDR3 DNA sequence: TGTGCCACCAGCAGAGAGGACGGCGGCGAGCAGTACTTC. The full variable domain, completed using reference TRBV15 and TRBJ2-7, is DAMVIQNPRYQVTQFGKPVTLSCSQTLNHNVMYWYQQKSSQAPKLLFHYYDKDFNNEADTPDNFQSRRPNTSFCFLDIRSPGLGDTAMYLCATSREDGGEQYFGPGTRLTVT.

The gene calls are TRBV19 and TRBJ1-5; D remains unclear. V lost 5 bases and J lost 5, with 10 bases in between. CDR1 and CDR2 from the germline V gene are LNHDA and SQIVND (reference sequence). There are 13 residues in the CDR3. CDR3 amino acids: CASSGHLDQPQHF. CDR3 nucleotides: TGTGCCAGTAGTGGGCACCTTGATCAGCCCCAGCATTTT.

The chain couples TRBV19 to TRBJ1-5; D is possibly TRBD1 (6 bases). Germline CDR1 and CDR2: LNHDA and SQIVND (reference sequence). The CDR3 is 18 amino acids. The germline V and J ends were trimmed by 3 bases and 0 bases, with 18 bases remaining between them. The CDR3, as DNA: TGTGCCAGTAGTATCGGATCGAAACAGGGTGGTAGCAATCAGCCCCAGCATTTT. Translated: CASSIGSKQGGSNQPQHF. Full variable domain (missing parts from reference TRBV19 and TRBJ1-5): DGGITQSPKYLFRKEGQNVTLSCEQNLNHDAMYWYRQDPGQGLRLIYYSQIVNDFQKGDIAEGYSVSREKKESFPLTVTSAQKNPTAFYLCASSIGSKQGGSNQPQHFGDGTRLSIL.

This chain links TRBV29-1 with TRBJ2-2, with 7 bases aligning to TRBD2. V lost 6 bases and J lost 3; bases outside the gene matches: 7. In germline, CDR1 is SQVTM, CDR2 ANQGSEA. This CDR3 contains 14 residues. The CDR3: CSVAAGDYTGELFF. The DNA of the CDR3 is TGCAGCGTGGCGGCGGGGGACTACACCGGGGAGCTGTTTTTT.

The CDR3 nucleotides read TGCGCCAGCAGTGAGTCCCCAGATAATTCACCCCTCCACTTT. Its translation: CASSESPDNSPLHF. V usage is TRBV10-1 and J usage is TRBJ1-6, with unresolved D. The CDR3 spans 14 residues. The germline gives CDR1 WNHNN, CDR2 SYGVQD (reference sequence). Trimming shortened V by 0 bases and J by 5 bases, and 5 bases separated the two germline ends.

The chain couples TRBV6-5 to TRBJ1-5; a weak D match, TRBD1 (6 bases). Germline loops: CDR1 MNHEY, CDR2 SVGAGI. CDR3 size: 14 residues. V lost 6 bases to trimming and J lost 1 base, with 10 bases between them. DNA of the CDR3: TGTGCCAGCAGGGGGGCCGGGAGCAATCAGCCCCAGCATTTT. Translation gives CASRGAGSNQPQHF.